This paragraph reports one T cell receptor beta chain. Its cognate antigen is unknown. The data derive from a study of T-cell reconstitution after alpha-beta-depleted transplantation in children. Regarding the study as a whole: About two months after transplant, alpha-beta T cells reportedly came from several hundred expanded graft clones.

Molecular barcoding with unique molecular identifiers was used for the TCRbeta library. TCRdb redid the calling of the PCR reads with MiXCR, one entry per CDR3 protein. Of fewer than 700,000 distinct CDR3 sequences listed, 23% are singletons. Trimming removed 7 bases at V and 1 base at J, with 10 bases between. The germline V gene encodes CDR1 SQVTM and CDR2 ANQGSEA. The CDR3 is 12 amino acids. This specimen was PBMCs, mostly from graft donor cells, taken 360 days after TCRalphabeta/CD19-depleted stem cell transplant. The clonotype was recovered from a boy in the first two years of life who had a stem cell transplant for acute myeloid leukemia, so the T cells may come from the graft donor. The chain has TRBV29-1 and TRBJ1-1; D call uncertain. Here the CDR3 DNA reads TGCAGCGCAACCCCAGGGAACACTGAAGCTTTCTTT. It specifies CSATPGNTEAFF.